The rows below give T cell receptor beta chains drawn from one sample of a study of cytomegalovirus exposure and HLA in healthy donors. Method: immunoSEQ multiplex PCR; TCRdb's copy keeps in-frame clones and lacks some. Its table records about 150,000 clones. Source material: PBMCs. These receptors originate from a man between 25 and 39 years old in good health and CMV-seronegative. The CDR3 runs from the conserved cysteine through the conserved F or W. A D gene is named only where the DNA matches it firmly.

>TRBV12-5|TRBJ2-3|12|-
CASGQGGDTQYF
TGTGCTAGTGGACAGGGTGGAGATACGCAGTATTTT
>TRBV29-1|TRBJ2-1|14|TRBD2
CSVSTSALGDEQFF
TGCAGCGTTTCTACTAGCGCCTTGGGTGATGAGCAGTTCTTC
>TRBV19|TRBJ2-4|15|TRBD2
CASRIRLAGKNIQYF
TGTGCCAGTAGGATAAGACTAGCGGGAAAAAACATTCAGTACTTC
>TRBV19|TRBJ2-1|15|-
CASSMRFFSYNEQFF
TGTGCCAGTAGTATGAGATTTTTCTCCTACAATGAGCAGTTCTTC
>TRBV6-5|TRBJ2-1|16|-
CASSSLGGAGRNEQFF
TGTGCCAGCAGTTCCCTGGGGGGAGCGGGTAGGAATGAGCAGTTCTTC
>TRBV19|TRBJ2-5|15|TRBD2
CASSDTSGRGETQYF
TGTGCCAGTAGTGATACTAGCGGGAGAGGAGAGACCCAGTACTTC
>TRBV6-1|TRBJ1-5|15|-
CASSGSTRNNQPQHF
TGTGCCAGCAGTGGATCAACAAGAAACAATCAGCCCCAGCATTTT
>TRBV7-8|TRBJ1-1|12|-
CASSFTGTEAFF
TGTGCCAGCAGCTTCACGGGCACTGAAGCTTTCTTT
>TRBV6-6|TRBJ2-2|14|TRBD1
CASRDLQGTGELFF
TGTGCCAGCAGAGATTTACAGGGGACCGGGGAGCTGTTTTTT
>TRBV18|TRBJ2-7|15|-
CASSPAMGREEGRYF
TGTGCCAGCTCACCAGCCATGGGCAGGGAGGAAGGAAGATACTTC
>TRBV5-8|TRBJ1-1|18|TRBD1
CASSIRQGAWGVGTEAFF
TGTGCCAGCAGCATAAGACAGGGGGCATGGGGTGTGGGTACTGAAGCTTTCTTT
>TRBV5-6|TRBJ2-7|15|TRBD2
CASSLDGLGRYEQYF
TGTGCCAGCAGCTTGGATGGACTAGGACGGTACGAGCAGTACTTC
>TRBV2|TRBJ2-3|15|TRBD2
CASRRTSGRVDTQYF
TGTGCCAGCAGGCGGACTAGCGGGAGGGTAGATACGCAGTATTTT
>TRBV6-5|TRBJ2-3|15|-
CASSQSGGQADTQYF
TGTGCCAGCAGTCAAAGCGGAGGGCAGGCAGATACGCAGTATTTT
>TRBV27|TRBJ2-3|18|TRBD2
CASIRQAGTSGMSDTQYF
TGTGCCAGCATCCGACAGGCCGGGACTAGCGGGATGTCAGATACGCAGTATTTT
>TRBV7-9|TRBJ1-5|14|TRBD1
CASSPRTGTQPQHF
TGTGCCAGCAGCCCCAGGACAGGGACTCAGCCCCAGCATTTT
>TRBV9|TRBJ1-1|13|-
CASSPTDITEAFF
TGTGCCAGCAGCCCAACGGACATCACTGAAGCTTTCTTT
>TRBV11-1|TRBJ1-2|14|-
CASSHLGAGIGYTF
TGTGCCAGCAGCCACCTAGGGGCAGGGATTGGCTACACCTTC